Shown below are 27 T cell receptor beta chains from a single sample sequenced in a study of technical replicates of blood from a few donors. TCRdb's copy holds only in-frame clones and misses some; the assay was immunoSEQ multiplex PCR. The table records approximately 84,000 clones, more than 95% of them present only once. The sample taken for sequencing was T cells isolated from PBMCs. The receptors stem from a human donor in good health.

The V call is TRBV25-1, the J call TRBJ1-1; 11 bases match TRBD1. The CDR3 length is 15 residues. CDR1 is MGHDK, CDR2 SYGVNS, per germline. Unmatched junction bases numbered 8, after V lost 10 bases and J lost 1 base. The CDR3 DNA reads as TGTGCCACCAGGGGGACAGGGGGTAAGAACACTGAAGCTTTCTTT. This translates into CATRGTGGKNTEAFF.

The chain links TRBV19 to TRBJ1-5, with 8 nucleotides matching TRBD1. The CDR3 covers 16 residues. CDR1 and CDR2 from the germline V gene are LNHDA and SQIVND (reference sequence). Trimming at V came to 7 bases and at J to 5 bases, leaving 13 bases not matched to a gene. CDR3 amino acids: CASTKTTGGSDQPQHF. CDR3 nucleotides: TGTGCCAGTACTAAGACCACAGGGGGTTCGGATCAGCCCCAGCATTTT.

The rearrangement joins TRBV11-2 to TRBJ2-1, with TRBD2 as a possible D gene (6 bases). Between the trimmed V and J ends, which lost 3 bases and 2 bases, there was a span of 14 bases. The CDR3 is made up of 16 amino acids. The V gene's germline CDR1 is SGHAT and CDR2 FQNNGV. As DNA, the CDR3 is TGTGCCAGCAGCTTCTATAAGGGACTCACCTACAATGAGCAGTTCTTC. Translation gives CASSFYKGLTYNEQFF. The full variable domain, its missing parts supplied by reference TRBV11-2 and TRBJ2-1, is EAGVAQSPRYKIIEKRQSVAFWCNPISGHATLYWYQQILGQGPKLLIQFQNNGVVDDSQLPKDRFSAERLKGVDSTLKIQPAKLEDSAVYLCASSFYKGLTYNEQFFGPGTRLTVL.

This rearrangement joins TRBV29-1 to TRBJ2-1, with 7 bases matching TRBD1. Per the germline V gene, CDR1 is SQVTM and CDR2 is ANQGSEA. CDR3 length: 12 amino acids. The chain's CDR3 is CSLRQGSGEQFF. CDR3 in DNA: TGCAGTCTCAGACAGGGATCAGGTGAGCAGTTCTTC.

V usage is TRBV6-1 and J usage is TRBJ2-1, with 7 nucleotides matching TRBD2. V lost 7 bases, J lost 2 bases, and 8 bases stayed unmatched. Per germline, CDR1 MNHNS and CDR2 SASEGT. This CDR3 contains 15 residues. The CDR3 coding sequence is TGTGCCAGCAAGGAGCGGGACCCCACCTACAATGAGCAGTTCTTC. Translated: CASKERDPTYNEQFF.

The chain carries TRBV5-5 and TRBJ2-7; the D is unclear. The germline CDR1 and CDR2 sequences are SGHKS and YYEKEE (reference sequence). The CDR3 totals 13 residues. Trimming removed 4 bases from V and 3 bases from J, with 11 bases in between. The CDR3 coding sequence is TGTGCCAGCAGCCCCCAGAGGAGCTACGAGCAGTACTTC. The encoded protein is CASSPQRSYEQYF.

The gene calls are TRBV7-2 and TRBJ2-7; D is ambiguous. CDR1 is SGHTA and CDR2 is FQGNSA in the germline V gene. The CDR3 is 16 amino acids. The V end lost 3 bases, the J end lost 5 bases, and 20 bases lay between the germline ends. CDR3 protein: CASSFRGSSWVHEQYF. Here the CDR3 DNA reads TGTGCCAGCAGCTTCCGTGGTAGCTCGTGGGTCCACGAGCAGTACTTC.

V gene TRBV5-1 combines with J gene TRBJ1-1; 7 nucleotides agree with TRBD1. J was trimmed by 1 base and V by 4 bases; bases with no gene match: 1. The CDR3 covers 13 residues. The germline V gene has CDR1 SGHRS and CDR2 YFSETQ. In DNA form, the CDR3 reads TGCGCCAGCAGCCGGACAGGGAACACTGAAGCTTTCTTT. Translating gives CASSRTGNTEAFF.

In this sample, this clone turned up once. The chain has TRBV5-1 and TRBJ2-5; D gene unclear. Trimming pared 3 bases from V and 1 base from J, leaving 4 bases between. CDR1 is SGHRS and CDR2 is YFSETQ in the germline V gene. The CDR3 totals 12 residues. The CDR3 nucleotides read TGCGCCAGCAGCTCGGTCCAAGAGACCCAGTACTTC. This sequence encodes CASSSVQETQYF.

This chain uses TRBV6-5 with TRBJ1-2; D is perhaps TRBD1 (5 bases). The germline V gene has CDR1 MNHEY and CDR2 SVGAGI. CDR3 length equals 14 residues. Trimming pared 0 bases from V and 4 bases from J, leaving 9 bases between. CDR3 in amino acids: CASSYSGQVYGYTF. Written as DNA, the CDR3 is TGTGCCAGCAGTTACTCGGGGCAGGTCTATGGCTACACCTTC.

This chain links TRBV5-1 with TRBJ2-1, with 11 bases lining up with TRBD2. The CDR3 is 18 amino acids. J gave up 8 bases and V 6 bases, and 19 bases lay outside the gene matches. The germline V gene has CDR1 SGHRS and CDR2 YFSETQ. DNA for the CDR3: TGCGCCAGCAACCCCACGCCACTCCTAGCGGGGGGTCGGTATGAGCAGTTCTTC. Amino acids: CASNPTPLLAGGRYEQFF. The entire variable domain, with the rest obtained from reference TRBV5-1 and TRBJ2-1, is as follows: KAGVTQTPRYLIKTRGQQVTLSCSPISGHRSVSWYQQTPGQGLQFLFEYFSETQRNKGNFPGRFSGRQFSNSRSEMNVSTLELGDSALYLCASNPTPLLAGGRYEQFFGPGTRLTVL.

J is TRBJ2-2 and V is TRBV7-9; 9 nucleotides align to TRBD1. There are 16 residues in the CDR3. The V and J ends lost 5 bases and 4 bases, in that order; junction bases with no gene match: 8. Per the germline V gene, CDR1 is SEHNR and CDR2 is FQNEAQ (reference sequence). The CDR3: CASSGSGQGVTGELFF. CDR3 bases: TGTGCCAGCAGCGGTTCGGGACAGGGAGTCACCGGGGAGCTGTTTTTT.

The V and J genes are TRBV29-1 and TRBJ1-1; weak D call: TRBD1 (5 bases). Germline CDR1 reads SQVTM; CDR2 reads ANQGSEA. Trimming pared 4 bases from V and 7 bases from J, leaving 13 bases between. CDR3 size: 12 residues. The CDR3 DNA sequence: TGCAGCGTTGTTGTGCAGGGAAATGAAGCTTTCTTT. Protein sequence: CSVVVQGNEAFF. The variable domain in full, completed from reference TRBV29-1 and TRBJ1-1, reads SAVISQKPSRDICQRGTSLTIQCQVDSQVTMMFWYRQQPGQSLTLIATANQGSEATYESGFVIDKFPISRPNLTFSTLTVSNMSPEDSSIYLCSVVVQGNEAFFGQGTRLTVV.

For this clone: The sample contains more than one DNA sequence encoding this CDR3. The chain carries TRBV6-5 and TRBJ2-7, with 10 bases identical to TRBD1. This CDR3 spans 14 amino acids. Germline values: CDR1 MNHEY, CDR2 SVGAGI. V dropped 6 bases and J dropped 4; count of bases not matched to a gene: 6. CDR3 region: CASSYGTGVYEQYF. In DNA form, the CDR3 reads TGTGCCAGCAGCTACGGGACAGGGGTGTACGAGCAGTACTTC.

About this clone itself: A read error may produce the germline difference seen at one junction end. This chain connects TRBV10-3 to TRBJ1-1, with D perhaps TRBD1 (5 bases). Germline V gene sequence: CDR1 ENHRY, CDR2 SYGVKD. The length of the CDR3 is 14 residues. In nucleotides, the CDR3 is TGTGCCATCAGTCAGTCGGGGGGAAACACTGAAGCTTTCTTT. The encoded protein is CAISQSGGNTEAFF.

CDR3 coding DNA: TGTGCCAGCAGCGTATTGTCCCGGAGCCCTGGCTACACCTTC. This codes for CASSVLSRSPGYTF. The chain carries TRBV9 and TRBJ1-2; D ambiguous. The CDR3 is made up of 14 amino acids. CDR1 is SGDLS and CDR2 is YYNGEE in the germline V gene. Trimming took off 1 base at V and 7 bases at J, with 14 bases between the two ends.

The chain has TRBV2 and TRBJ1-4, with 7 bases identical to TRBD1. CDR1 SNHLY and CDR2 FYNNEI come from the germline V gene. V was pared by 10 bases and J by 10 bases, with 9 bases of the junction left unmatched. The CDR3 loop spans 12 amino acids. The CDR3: CATGTAQGKLFF. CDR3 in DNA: TGTGCCACAGGGACAGCTCAGGGAAAACTGTTTTTT.

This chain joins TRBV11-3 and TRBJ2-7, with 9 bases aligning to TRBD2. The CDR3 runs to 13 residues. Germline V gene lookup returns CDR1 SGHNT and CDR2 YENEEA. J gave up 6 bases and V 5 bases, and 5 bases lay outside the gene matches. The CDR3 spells CASSTTSGLEQYF. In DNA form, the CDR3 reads TGTGCCAGCAGCACCACTAGCGGGCTCGAGCAGTACTTC.

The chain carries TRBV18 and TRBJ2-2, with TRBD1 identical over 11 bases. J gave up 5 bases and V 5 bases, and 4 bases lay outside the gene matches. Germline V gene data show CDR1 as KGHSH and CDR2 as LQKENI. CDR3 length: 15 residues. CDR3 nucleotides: TGTGCCAGCTCAACCGGACAGGGGGCGACCGGGGAGCTGTTTTTT. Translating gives CASSTGQGATGELFF.

The CDR3 loop reads CASSEGGNRGETQYF. DNA of the CDR3: TGTGCCAGCAGTGAAGGAGGGAACAGGGGAGAGACCCAGTACTTC. This rearrangement joins TRBV2 to TRBJ2-5; TRBD1 aligns across 7 bases. The CDR3 is 15 amino acids. J gave up 4 bases and V 1 base, and 6 bases lay outside the gene matches. CDR1 and CDR2 (germline): SNHLY, FYNNEI.

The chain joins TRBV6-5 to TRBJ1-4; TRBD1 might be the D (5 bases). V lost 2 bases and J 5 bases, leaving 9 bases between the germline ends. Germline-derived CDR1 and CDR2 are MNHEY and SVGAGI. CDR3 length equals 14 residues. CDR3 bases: TGTGCCAGCAGTTACGGGGGAGGCAATGAAAAACTGTTTTTT. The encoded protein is CASSYGGGNEKLFF.

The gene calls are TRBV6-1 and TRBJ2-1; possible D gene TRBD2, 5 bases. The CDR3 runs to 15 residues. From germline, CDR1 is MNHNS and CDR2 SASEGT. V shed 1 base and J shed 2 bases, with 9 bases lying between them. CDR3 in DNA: TGTGCCAGCAGTGAAGGGACTCCCGCCTACAATGAGCAGTTCTTC. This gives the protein CASSEGTPAYNEQFF.

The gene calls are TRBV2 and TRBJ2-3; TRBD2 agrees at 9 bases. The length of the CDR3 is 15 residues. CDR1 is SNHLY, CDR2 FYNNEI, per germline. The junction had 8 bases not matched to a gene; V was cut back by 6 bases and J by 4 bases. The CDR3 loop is CASRVLAGRADTQYF. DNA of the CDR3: TGTGCCAGCAGGGTCCTAGCGGGGAGGGCAGATACGCAGTATTTT.

The CDR3 sequence is CASTQGGSSYNEQFF. CDR3 nucleotides: TGTGCCAGCACCCAGGGAGGGAGCTCCTACAATGAGCAGTTCTTC. This chain uses TRBV27 with TRBJ2-1, with 7 bases that match TRBD2. Germline CDR1 is MNHEY and CDR2 is SMNVEV (reference sequence). This CDR3 is built from 15 residues. V shed 7 bases and J 0 bases; nucleotides not matched to a gene: 6.

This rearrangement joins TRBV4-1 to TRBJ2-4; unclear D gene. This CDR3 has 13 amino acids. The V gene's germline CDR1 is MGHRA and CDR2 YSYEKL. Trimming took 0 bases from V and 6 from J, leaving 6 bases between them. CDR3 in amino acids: CASSQDLVNIQYF. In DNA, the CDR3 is TGCGCCAGCAGCCAAGATCTAGTAAACATTCAGTACTTC.

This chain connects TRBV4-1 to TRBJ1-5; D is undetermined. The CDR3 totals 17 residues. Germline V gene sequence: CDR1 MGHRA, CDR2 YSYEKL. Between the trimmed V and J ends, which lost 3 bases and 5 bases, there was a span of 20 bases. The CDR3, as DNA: TGCGCCAGCAGCCACCCCCCGGGAAGGGAGGAGGATCAGCCCCAGCATTTT. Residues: CASSHPPGREEDQPQHF.

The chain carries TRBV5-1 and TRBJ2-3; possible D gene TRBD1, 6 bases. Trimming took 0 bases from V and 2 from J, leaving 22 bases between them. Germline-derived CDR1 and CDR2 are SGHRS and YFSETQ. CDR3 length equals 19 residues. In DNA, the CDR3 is TGCGCCAGCAGCTTGGTTTGGTGGGGGCGATTTCGGGACACAGATACGCAGTATTTT. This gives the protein CASSLVWWGRFRDTDTQYF.